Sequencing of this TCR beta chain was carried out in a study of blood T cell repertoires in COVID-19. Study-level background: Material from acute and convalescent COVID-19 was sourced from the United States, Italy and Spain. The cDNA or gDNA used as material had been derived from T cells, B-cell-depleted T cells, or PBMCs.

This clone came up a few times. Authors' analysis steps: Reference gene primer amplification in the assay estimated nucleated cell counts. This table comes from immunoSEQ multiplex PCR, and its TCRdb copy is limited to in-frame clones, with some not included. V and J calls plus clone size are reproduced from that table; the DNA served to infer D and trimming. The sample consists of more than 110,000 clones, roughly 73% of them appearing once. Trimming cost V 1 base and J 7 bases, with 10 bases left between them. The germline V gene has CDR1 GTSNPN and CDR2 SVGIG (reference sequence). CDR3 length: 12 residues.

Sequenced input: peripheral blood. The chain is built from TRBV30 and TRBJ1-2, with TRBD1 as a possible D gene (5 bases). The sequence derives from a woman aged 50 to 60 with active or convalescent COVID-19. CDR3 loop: CAWSEVGLGYTF. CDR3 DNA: TGTGCCTGGAGTGAGGTGGGACTTGGCTACACCTTC.